The 30 T cell receptor beta chains in this list originate from one sample, sequenced in a study of shared clonotypes between healthy human individuals. Sequenced by immunoSEQ multiplex PCR; TCRdb stores in-frame clones only, minus some. The profile shows hundreds of thousands of clones, 55% to 75% of them singletons. The source material was memory CD4+ T cells sorted from blood. Subset meaning: CD45RA-negative fraction. The source of these receptors is a woman in her 30s in good health.

Worth noting for this clone: The same CDR3 arises from other DNA sequences in this sample as well. J is TRBJ1-1 and V is TRBV2, with TRBD1 identical over 7 bases. The CDR3 length is 12 residues. V trimming: 10 bases; J trimming: 4 bases; junction bases outside the gene matches: 6. Germline V gene lookup returns CDR1 SNHLY and CDR2 FYNNEI. The CDR3 here is CATRQGGTEAFF. The CDR3 DNA is TGTGCCACCAGACAGGGAGGCACTGAAGCTTTCTTT.

This clone came up a few times. The chain carries TRBV29-1 and TRBJ2-5; 9 positions match TRBD1. Germline lookup yields CDR1 SQVTM and CDR2 ANQGSEA. Germline trimming cut 7 bases from V and 1 base from J; bases unmatched to any gene: 7. The CDR3 consists of 14 residues. This chain's CDR3 is CSAQTGGFQETQYF. Here the CDR3 DNA reads TGCAGCGCCCAGACAGGGGGTTTCCAAGAGACCCAGTACTTC.

This clone was recorded only once. The chain joins TRBV7-2 to TRBJ2-1; D is tentatively TRBD1 or TRBD2 (5 bases each). The CDR3 is 12 amino acids. Germline lookup yields CDR1 SGHTA and CDR2 FQGNSA. V was clipped by 6 bases and J by 10 bases, with 13 bases between them. The DNA of the CDR3 is TGTGCCAGCAGATGGACCGAGGGGGAGCAGTTCTTC. It is translated as CASRWTEGEQFF.

This chain connects TRBV15 to TRBJ2-1, with TRBD1 as a possible D gene (5 bases). The CDR3 consists of 14 residues. Trimming took off 7 bases at V and 5 bases at J, with 15 bases between the two ends. Germline CDR1 LNHNV, CDR2 YYDKDF (reference sequence). Written as DNA, the CDR3 is TGTGCCACCACCCCCTCCCTGGGGCACAATGAGCAGTTCTTC. Protein: CATTPSLGHNEQFF. The full variable domain, completed using reference TRBV15 and TRBJ2-1, is DAMVIQNPRYQVTQFGKPVTLSCSQTLNHNVMYWYQQKSSQAPKLLFHYYDKDFNNEADTPDNFQSRRPNTSFCFLDIRSPGLGDTAMYLCATTPSLGHNEQFFGPGTRLTVL.

In this sample, this clone turned up a few times. This sequence joins TRBV2 and TRBJ1-5; D perhaps matches TRBD1 (6 bases). Looked up from germline, CDR1 is SNHLY and CDR2 is FYNNEI. Trimming cost V 7 bases and J 4 bases, with 17 bases left between them. The CDR3 is 15 residues long. The CDR3 region is CASTAGTRPNQPQHF. The DNA of the CDR3 is TGTGCCAGCACCGCCGGGACACGGCCTAATCAGCCCCAGCATTTT.

The chain couples TRBV19 to TRBJ2-1, with TRBD2 matching over 7 bases. The germline V gene has CDR1 LNHDA and CDR2 SQIVND (reference sequence). The CDR3 has 15 amino acids. V lost 4 bases and J lost 7; bases outside the gene matches: 10. CDR3 in DNA: TGTGCCAGTAGTACCCCAGCGGGGAGCGTAAATGAGCAGTTCTTC. Encoded protein: CASSTPAGSVNEQFF.

In this sample, this clone turned up once. V is TRBV7-9 and J is TRBJ2-1; 10 bases map to TRBD1. Germline lookup yields CDR1 SEHNR and CDR2 FQNEAQ (reference sequence). The CDR3 is 15 amino acids. The J segment lost 4 bases and the V segment lost 6 bases, leaving 6 bases of the junction unmatched. Here the CDR3 DNA reads TGTGCCAGCAGGCGGGACAGGGGAGGGTACAATGAGCAGTTCTTC. The encoded protein is CASRRDRGGYNEQFF.

This clone was observed at least ten times. The gene calls are TRBV5-1 and TRBJ2-7; either TRBD1 or TRBD2 may fit D (5 bases each). CDR3 length: 18 residues. CDR1 is SGHRS, CDR2 YFSETQ, per germline. V lost 2 bases and J 4 bases, leaving 25 bases between the germline ends. The CDR3 here is CASSLATAPRDPHYEQYF. The CDR3 region has the DNA TGCGCCAGCAGCTTAGCGACAGCGCCCCGGGACCCCCATTACGAGCAGTACTTC.

The V gene is TRBV6-5, the J gene TRBJ2-7; perhaps D is TRBD1 or TRBD2 (5 bases each). Germline-derived CDR1 and CDR2 are MNHEY and SVGAGI. This CDR3 is 14 amino acids long. The ends were cut back, 6 bases at V and 2 bases at J, with 14 bases in the middle. The CDR3 region has the DNA TGTGCCAGCAGCGTAGCGCTGGGGCCCTACGAGCAGTACTTC. This translates into CASSVALGPYEQYF.

This clone has just one count. The V and J genes are TRBV14 and TRBJ2-5, with D possibly being TRBD1 (6 bases). CDR3 length: 15 residues. The V and J ends lost 1 base and 4 bases respectively, with 13 bases between them. From germline, CDR1 is SGHDN and CDR2 FVKESK. CDR3 loop: CASSQGQGWRETQYF. The CDR3 nucleotides read TGTGCCAGCAGCCAAGGGCAGGGGTGGCGAGAGACCCAGTACTTC.

The chain uses TRBV20-1 and TRBJ1-1; 7 nucleotides agree with TRBD1. Germline V gene data show CDR1 as DFQATT and CDR2 as SNEGSKA (reference sequence). V shed 6 bases, J shed 10 bases, and the junction held 8 bases outside the gene matches. The CDR3 is 11 residues long. CDR3 sequence (DNA): TGCAGTGCATCACAGGGGTCTGGAGCTTTCTTT. It yields the protein CSASQGSGAFF.

The chain has TRBV11-2 and TRBJ1-1; D perhaps matches TRBD1 (5 bases). V shed 1 base and J shed 5 bases, with 11 bases lying between them. CDR1 and CDR2 from the germline V gene are SGHAT and FQNNGV. There are 14 residues in the CDR3. The CDR3 here is CASSLVTGGTEAFF. Written as DNA, the CDR3 is TGTGCCAGCAGCTTAGTAACGGGGGGAACTGAAGCTTTCTTT.

The chain joins TRBV5-1 to TRBJ2-7, with 10 positions matching TRBD2. Germline trimming cut 0 bases from V and 3 bases from J; bases unmatched to any gene: 9. Germline loops: CDR1 SGHRS, CDR2 YFSETQ. The CDR3 runs to 17 residues. The CDR3 bases are TGCGCCAGCAGCTTGGATTCTAGCGGGAGAGGGTTCTACGAGCAGTACTTC. Translated, it gives CASSLDSSGRGFYEQYF.

J is TRBJ2-7 and V is TRBV7-9; D may be TRBD2 (6 bases). V lost 4 bases and J lost 4, with 17 bases in between. CDR1 SEHNR and CDR2 FQNEAQ come from the germline V gene (reference sequence). The CDR3 runs to 15 residues. The CDR3 here is CASSSNRDLMYEQYF. Here the CDR3 DNA reads TGTGCCAGCAGCTCAAACCGGGACTTGATGTACGAGCAGTACTTC.

This chain uses TRBV15 with TRBJ1-5; possibly TRBD1 for D (6 bases). V lost 5 bases and J 0 bases, leaving 14 bases between the germline ends. CDR1 and CDR2 (germline): LNHNV, YYDKDF (reference sequence). The CDR3 extends over 16 amino acids. CDR3 sequence reads: CATSHRTVNSNQPQHF. The DNA for the CDR3 is TGTGCCACCAGCCACCGGACAGTTAATAGCAATCAGCCCCAGCATTTT.

The V call is TRBV9, the J call TRBJ2-2, with D possibly being TRBD2 (5 bases). The CDR3 runs 14 residues. In germline, CDR1 is SGDLS, CDR2 YYNGEE. The V and J ends lost 0 bases and 6 bases respectively, with 9 bases between them. CDR3 nucleotides: TGTGCCAGCAGCGTAGGTGGACTGCCCGGGGAGCTGTTTTTT. Its translation: CASSVGGLPGELFF.

The chain uses TRBV29-1 and TRBJ1-1; TRBD1 matches at 9 bases. This CDR3 region has 12 residues. Trimming cost V 7 bases and J 1 base; bases outside gene matches: 1. CDR1 and CDR2 (germline): SQVTM, ANQGSEA. CDR3: CSAGQGNTEAFF. The CDR3, as DNA: TGCAGCGCGGGACAGGGGAACACTGAAGCTTTCTTT.

This clone was seen a few times. The rearrangement joins TRBV20-1 to TRBJ2-5; D is unresolved. Looked up from germline, CDR1 is DFQATT and CDR2 is SNEGSKA (reference sequence). Deletions cut 4 bases from V and 4 bases from J, with 4 bases between. This CDR3 region has 10 residues. CDR3 DNA sequence: TGCAGTGCTAAGCGAGAGACCCAGTACTTC. Translating gives CSAKRETQYF.

As to this clone: This CDR3 is also generated by other DNA sequences in the sample. V and J are TRBV2 and TRBJ1-5, with a possible D match to TRBD1 (5 bases). The germline gives CDR1 SNHLY, CDR2 FYNNEI. The CDR3 is made up of 14 amino acids. The V and J ends lost 2 bases and 4 bases respectively, with 9 bases between them. CDR3 region: CASSELSGNQPQHF. The CDR3 nucleotides read TGTGCCAGCAGTGAACTGTCAGGGAATCAGCCCCAGCATTTT.

The rearrangement links TRBV6-1 to TRBJ1-4; D is unresolved. V was clipped by 7 bases and J by 0 bases, with 9 bases between them. This CDR3 has 14 residues. Germline assignment: CDR1 MNHNS and CDR2 SASEGT. CDR3 amino acids: CASKKGATNEKLFF. As DNA, the CDR3 is TGTGCCAGCAAGAAAGGAGCAACTAATGAAAAACTGTTTTTT.

This clone was found a few times. Other DNA sequences in the sample encode the same CDR3. This chain uses TRBV5-1 with TRBJ1-2; tentatively, D is TRBD1 (5 bases). CDR1 and CDR2 (germline): SGHRS, YFSETQ. CDR3 length: 15 amino acids. Trimming removed 2 bases from V and 1 base from J, with 12 bases in between. The CDR3, as DNA: TGCGCCAGCAGCTTAGGGGACCGCGATAACTATGGCTACACCTTC. Translating it yields CASSLGDRDNYGYTF.

The chain's CDR3 is CASMGGGDPETQYF. CDR3 bases: TGCGCCAGCATGGGCGGGGGGGACCCAGAGACCCAGTACTTC. The J gene is TRBJ2-5, the V gene TRBV5-1; 9 bases fit TRBD2. The CDR3 is made up of 14 amino acids. Germline V gene data show CDR1 as SGHRS and CDR2 as YFSETQ. With V trimmed by 6 bases and J by 4 bases, 7 bases remained unmatched.

The chain links TRBV12-2 to TRBJ1-4; TRBD1, the D gene given by the table, was not confirmed from the DNA. TRBV12-2 is a documented pseudogene. This CDR3 has 17 residues. In DNA, the CDR3 is TGTGCAAGTCGCCTCTTCGGACAGCACCCAACTAATGAAAAACTGTTTTTT. It yields the protein CASRLFGQHPTNEKLFF.

The chain has TRBV7-9 and TRBJ2-1; 13 nucleotides match TRBD2. This CDR3 has 15 amino acids. V trimming: 5 bases; J trimming: 6 bases; junction bases outside the gene matches: 4. Germline V CDR1 and CDR2: SEHNR, FQNEAQ (reference sequence). In DNA form, the CDR3 reads TGTGCCAGCAGCCCAGGGACTAGCGGGACCAATGAGCAGTTCTTC. It specifies CASSPGTSGTNEQFF.

The chain combines TRBV15 with TRBJ2-3; TRBD2 agrees at 11 bases. V lost 0 bases to trimming and J lost 4 bases; unmatched junction nucleotides: 3. In germline, CDR1 is LNHNV, CDR2 YYDKDF (reference sequence). The CDR3 has 16 amino acids. Written as DNA, the CDR3 is TGTGCCACCAGCAGAGATACTAGCGGGAGCCCAGATACGCAGTATTTT. Translation: CATSRDTSGSPDTQYF.

The chain carries TRBV5-1 and TRBJ2-1, with 7 bases lining up with TRBD2. This CDR3 comprises 15 residues. Trimming at V came to 4 bases and at J to 6 bases, leaving 10 bases not matched to a gene. Germline CDR1 is SGHRS and CDR2 is YFSETQ. CDR3 nucleotides: TGCGCCAGCAGCCCGACTAGCAAAATCACCAATGAGCAGTTCTTC. Protein: CASSPTSKITNEQFF.

The chain combines TRBV7-2 with TRBJ2-7, with TRBD2 identical over 7 bases. Germline V gene sequence: CDR1 SGHTA, CDR2 FQGNSA. After removal of 5 bases from V and 5 bases from J, the junction contained 12 bases not matched to a gene. The CDR3 covers 15 residues. CDR3 bases: TGTGCCAGCAGCCCACAGCGGGGCGGTCCTAACGAGCAGTACTTC. Its translation: CASSPQRGGPNEQYF.

The chain uses TRBV11-2 and TRBJ2-1, with D perhaps TRBD2 (6 bases). Trimming removed 4 bases at V and 4 bases at J, with 17 bases between. Germline CDR1 is SGHAT and CDR2 is FQNNGV. This CDR3 region has 16 residues. The CDR3 protein is CASSSRGAEGYNEQFF. The DNA of the CDR3 is TGTGCCAGCAGCTCTCGTGGGGCGGAGGGGTACAATGAGCAGTTCTTC.

V usage is TRBV7-2 and J usage is TRBJ2-7; the match to TRBD1 covers 7 bases. V was pared by 5 bases and J by 4 bases, with 2 bases of the junction left unmatched. The CDR3 length is 12 residues. The germline V gene encodes CDR1 SGHTA and CDR2 FQGNSA. The CDR3 here is CASSKQGYEQYF. The CDR3 nucleotides read TGTGCCAGCAGCAAACAGGGGTACGAGCAGTACTTC.

Comment on this clone: One junction end disagrees with the germline gene, perhaps due to a read error. J is TRBJ1-1 and V is TRBV28; perhaps TRBD1 as D (6 bases). Germline CDR1 is MDHEN and CDR2 is SYDVKM. This CDR3 contains 10 residues. CDR3 sequence: CASSFIWTAF. CDR3 nucleotide sequence: TGTGCCAGCAGTTTTATTTGGACAGCCTTT.